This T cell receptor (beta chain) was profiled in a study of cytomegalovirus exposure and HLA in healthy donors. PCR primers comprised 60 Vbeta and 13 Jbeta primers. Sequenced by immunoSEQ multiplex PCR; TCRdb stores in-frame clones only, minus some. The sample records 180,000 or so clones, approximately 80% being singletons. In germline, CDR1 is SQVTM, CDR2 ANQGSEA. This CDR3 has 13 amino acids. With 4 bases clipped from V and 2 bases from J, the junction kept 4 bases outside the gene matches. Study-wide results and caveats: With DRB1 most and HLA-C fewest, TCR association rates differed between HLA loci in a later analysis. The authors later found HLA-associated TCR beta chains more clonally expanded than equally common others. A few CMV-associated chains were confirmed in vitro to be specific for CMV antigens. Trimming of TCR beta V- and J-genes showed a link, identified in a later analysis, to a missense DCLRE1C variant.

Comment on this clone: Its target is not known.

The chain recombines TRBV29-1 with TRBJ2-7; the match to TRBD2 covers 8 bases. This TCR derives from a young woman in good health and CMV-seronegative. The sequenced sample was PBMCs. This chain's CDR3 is CSVVLSGTYEQYF. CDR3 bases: TGCAGCGTTGTGCTTAGCGGGACCTACGAGCAGTACTTC.